This T cell receptor (beta chain) was sequenced in a study of control samples from healthy donors and cancer patients. V dropped 3 bases and J dropped 4 bases, with 18 bases sitting between them. This CDR3 region has 16 residues. Germline CDR1 and CDR2: MNHEY and SVGAGI. Assay used: immunoSEQ multiplex PCR; TCRdb lists only in-frame clones, some missing. The table has about 29,000 clones, roughly nine tenths seen once; the top ten hold 3% to 5%. The chain carries TRBV6-5 and TRBJ1-2; perhaps TRBD1 as D (6 bases). This clonotype originated in a female donor with melanoma. Sample: formalin-fixed, paraffin-embedded tissue. CDR3 DNA: TGTGCCAGCAGTTATATAGGAACAGGGTTGAGCTATGGCTACACCTTC. It encodes CASSYIGTGLSYGYTF.